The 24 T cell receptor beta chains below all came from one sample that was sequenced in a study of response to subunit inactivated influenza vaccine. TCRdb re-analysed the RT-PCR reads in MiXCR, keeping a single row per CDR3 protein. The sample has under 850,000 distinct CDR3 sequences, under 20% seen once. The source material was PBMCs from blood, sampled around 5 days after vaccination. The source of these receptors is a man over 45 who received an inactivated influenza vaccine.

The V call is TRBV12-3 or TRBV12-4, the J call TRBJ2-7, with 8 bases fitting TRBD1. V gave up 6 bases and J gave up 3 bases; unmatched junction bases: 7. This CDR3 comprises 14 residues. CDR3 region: CASSPRGRGYEQYF. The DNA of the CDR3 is TGTGCCAGCAGCCCCAGGGGGCGCGGCTACGAGCAGTACTTC.

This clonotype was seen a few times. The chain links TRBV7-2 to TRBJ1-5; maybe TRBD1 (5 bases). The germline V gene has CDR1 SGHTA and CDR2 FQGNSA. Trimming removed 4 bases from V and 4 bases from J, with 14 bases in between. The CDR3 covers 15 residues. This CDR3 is CASSSEWGGNQPQHF. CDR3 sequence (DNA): TGTGCCAGCAGCTCAGAGTGGGGGGGGAATCAGCCCCAGCATTTT.

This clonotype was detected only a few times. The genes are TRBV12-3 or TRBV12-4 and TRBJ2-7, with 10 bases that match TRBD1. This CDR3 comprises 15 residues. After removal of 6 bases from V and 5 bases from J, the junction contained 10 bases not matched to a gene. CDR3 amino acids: CASRIPGTGANEQYF. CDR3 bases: TGTGCCAGCAGGATCCCCGGGACAGGGGCAAACGAGCAGTACTTC.

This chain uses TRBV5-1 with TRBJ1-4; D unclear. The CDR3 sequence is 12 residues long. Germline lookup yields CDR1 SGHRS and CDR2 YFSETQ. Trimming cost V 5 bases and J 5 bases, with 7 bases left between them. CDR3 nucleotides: TGCGCCAGCAGGGAGAGGAATGAAAAACTGTTTTTT. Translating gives CASRERNEKLFF.

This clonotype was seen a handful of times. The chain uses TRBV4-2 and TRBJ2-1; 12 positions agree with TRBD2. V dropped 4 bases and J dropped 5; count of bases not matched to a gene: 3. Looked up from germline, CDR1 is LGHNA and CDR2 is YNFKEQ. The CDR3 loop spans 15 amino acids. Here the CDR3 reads CASSPLAGGHNEQFF. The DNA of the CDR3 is TGTGCCAGCAGCCCGCTAGCGGGGGGGCACAATGAGCAGTTCTTC.

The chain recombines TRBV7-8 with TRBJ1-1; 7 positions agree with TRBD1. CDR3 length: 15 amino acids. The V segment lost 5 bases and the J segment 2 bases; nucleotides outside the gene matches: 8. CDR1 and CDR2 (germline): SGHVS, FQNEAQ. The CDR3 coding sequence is TGTGCCAGCAGCCCCCGGACAGGATTTAACACTGAAGCTTTCTTT. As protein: CASSPRTGFNTEAFF.

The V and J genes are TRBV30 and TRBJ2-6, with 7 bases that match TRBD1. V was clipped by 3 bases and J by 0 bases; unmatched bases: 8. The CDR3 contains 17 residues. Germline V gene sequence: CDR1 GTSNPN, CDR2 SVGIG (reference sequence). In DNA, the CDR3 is TGTGCCTGGAGCTGGACAGGCTCCACCTCTGGGGCCAACGTCCTGACTTTC. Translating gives CAWSWTGSTSGANVLTF.

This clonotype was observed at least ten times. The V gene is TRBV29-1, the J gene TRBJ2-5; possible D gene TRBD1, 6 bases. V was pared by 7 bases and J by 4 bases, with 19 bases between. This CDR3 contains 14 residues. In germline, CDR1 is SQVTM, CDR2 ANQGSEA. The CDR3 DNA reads TGCAGCGCTGATCGGGGCTCGACAGGAGAGACCCAGTACTTC. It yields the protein CSADRGSTGETQYF.

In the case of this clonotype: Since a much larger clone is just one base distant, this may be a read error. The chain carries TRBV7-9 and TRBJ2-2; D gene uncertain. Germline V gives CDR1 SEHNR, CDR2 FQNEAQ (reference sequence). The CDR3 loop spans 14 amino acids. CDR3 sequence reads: CASILSERTGELFF. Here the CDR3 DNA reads TGTGCCAGCATCTTATCCGAACGCACCGGGGAGCTGTTTTTT.

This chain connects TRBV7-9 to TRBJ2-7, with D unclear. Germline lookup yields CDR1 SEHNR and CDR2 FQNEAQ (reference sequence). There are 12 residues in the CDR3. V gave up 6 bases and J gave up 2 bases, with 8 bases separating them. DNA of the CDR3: TGTGCCAGCAGTACCACAGCCTACGAGCAGTACTTC. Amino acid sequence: CASSTTAYEQYF. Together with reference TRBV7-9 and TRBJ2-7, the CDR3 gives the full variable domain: DTGVSQNPRHKITKRGQNVTFRCDPISEHNRLYWYRQTLGQGPEFLTYFQNEAQLEKSRLLSDRFSAERPKGSFSTLEIQRTEQGDSAMYLCASSTTAYEQYFGPGTRLTVT.

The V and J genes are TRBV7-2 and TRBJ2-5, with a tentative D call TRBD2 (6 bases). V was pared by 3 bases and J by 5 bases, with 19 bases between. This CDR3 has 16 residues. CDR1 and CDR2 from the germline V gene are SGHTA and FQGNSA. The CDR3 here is CASSLGRNGPWETQYF. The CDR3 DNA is TGTGCCAGCAGCTTGGGGAGGAACGGGCCATGGGAGACCCAGTACTTC. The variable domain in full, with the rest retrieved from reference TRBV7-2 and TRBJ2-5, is GAGVSQSPSNKVTEKGKDVELRCDPISGHTALYWYRQSLGQGLEFLIYFQGNSAPDKSGLPSDRFSAERTGGSVSTLTIQRTQQEDSAVYLCASSLGRNGPWETQYFGPGTRLLVL.

Here the CDR3 DNA reads TGTGCCAGCAGTACCCGGACAGAGGGAGTTGGCACTGAAGCTTTCTTT. It is translated as CASSTRTEGVGTEAFF. The V and J genes are TRBV6-2 or TRBV6-3 and TRBJ1-1, with D perhaps TRBD1 (6 bases). Germline assignment: CDR1 MNHEY and CDR2 SVGEGT. Trimming pared 5 bases from V and 4 bases from J, leaving 20 bases between. The CDR3 totals 16 residues.

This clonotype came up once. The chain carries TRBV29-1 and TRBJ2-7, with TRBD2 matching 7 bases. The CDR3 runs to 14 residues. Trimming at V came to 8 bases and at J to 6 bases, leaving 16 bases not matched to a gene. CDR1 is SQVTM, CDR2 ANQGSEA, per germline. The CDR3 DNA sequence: TGCAGCTCGACCTCCGGGACCGGGAGGAGCGAGCAGTACTTC. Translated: CSSTSGTGRSEQYF.

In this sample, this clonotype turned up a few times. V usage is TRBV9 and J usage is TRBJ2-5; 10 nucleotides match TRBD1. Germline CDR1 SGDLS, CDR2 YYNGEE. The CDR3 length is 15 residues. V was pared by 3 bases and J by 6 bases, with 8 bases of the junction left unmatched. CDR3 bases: TGTGCCAGCAGCGCGGGGGGGACAGGGGAACAGACCCAGTACTTC. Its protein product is CASSAGGTGEQTQYF.

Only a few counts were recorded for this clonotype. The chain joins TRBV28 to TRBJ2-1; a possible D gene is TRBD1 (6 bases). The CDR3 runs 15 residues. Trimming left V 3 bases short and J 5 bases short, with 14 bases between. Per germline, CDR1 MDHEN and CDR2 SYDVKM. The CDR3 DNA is TGTGCCAGCAGTTTGGGCCAGGGGAACCACAATGAGCAGTTCTTC. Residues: CASSLGQGNHNEQFF.

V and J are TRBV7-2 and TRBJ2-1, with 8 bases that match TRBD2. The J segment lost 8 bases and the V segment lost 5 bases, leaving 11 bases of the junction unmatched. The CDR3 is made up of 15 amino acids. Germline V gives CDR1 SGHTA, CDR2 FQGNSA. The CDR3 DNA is TGTGCCAGCAGCCAAGCGGGAGAGATCGGTGATGAGCAGTTCTTC. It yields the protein CASSQAGEIGDEQFF.

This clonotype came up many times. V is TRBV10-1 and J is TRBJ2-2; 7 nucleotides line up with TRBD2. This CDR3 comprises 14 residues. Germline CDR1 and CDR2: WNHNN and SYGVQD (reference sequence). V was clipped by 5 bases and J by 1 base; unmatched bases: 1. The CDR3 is CASSSGENTGELFF. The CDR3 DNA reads TGCGCCAGCAGTAGCGGGGAGAACACCGGGGAGCTGTTTTTT.

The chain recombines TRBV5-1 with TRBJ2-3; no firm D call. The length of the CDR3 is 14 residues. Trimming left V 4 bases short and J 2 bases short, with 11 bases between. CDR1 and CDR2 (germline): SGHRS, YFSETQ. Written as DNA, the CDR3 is TGCGCCAGCAGCGCCAGGACCCTCACAGATACGCAGTATTTT. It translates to CASSARTLTDTQYF.

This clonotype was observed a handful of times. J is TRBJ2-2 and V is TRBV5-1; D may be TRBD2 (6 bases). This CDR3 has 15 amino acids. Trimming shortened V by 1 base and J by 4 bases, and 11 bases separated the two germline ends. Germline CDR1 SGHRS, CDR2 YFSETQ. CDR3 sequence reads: CASSLRLEVTGELFF. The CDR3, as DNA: TGCGCCAGCAGCTTGAGACTAGAAGTCACCGGGGAGCTGTTTTTT.

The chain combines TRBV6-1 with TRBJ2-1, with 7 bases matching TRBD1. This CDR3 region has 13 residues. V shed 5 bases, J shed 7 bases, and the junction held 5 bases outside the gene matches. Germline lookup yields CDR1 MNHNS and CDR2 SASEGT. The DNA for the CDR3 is TGTGCCAGCAGTCCAGGGGGTAGGAATGAGCAGTTCTTC. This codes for CASSPGGRNEQFF.

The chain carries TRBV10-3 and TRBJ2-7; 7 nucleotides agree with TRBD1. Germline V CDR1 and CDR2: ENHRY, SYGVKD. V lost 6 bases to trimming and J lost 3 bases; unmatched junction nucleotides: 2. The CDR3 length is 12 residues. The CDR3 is CAIRSGGYEQYF. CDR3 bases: TGTGCCATCAGGTCAGGGGGCTACGAGCAGTACTTC.

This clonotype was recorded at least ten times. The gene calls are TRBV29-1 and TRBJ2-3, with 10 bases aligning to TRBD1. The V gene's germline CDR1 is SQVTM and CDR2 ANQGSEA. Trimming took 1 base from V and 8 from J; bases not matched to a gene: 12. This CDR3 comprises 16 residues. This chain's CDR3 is CSVEGAHGTGVGTQYF. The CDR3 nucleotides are TGCAGCGTTGAAGGGGCCCACGGGACAGGGGTCGGTACGCAGTATTTT.

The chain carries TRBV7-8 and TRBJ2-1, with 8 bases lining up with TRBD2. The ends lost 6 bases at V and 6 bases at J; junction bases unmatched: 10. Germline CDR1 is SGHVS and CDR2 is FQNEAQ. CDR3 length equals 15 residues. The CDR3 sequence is CASRVSGAQLNEQFF. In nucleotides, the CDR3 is TGTGCCAGCAGAGTTAGCGGGGCCCAGCTCAATGAGCAGTTCTTC.

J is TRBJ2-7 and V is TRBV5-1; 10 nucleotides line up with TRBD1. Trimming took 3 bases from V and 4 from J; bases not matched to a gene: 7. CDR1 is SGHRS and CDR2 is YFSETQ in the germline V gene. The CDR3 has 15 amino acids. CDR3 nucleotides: TGCGCCAGCAGCTCGGGACAGGGGACCGTTTACGAGCAGTACTTC. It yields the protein CASSSGQGTVYEQYF.